This T cell receptor (beta chain) is from a study of T cells in Graves' hyperthyroidism and ophthalmopathy. This CDR3 region has 13 residues. V was shortened by 6 bases and J by 4 bases, with 10 bases between the two germline ends. Notes on the study in general: Peripheral blood also featured most of the thyroid clonotypes expanded above 0.001. The model predicted ophthalmopathy a median approximately six months before onset.

From RNA transcripts, TCR beta CDR3 regions were amplified. The HTBI primer set drove a first-round RT-PCR of the TCR CDR3. TCRdb reanalysed the multiplex PCR reads using MiXCR and keeps one entry per CDR3 protein. The sample comprises fewer than 900,000 distinct CDR3 sequences, less than 20% of which are singletons, and under 8.5% rests with the top ten. This clonotype was detected ten times or more. Its antigen is unknown. Sequenced: blood. This receptor was taken from a man aged 18 to 29 with Graves' hyperthyroidism. The chain combines TRBV12-3 or TRBV12-4 with TRBJ1-5; TRBD1 might be the D (5 bases). This chain's CDR3 is CASSTRENQPQHF. Written as DNA, the CDR3 is TGTGCCAGCAGCACCAGGGAGAATCAGCCCCAGCATTTT.